A selection of T cell receptor beta chains follows, all from one sample in a study of T cell responses to AZD1222 COVID-19 vaccine. Sequencing used immunoSEQ multiplex PCR; TCRdb keeps in-frame clones, though not all of them. The table shows some 130,000 clones, with over 90% occurring only once. The sample here was peripheral blood, taken on day 0 of AZD1222 vaccination. All receptors come from an adult in good health. Both conserved end residues are part of each CDR3. The D gene is left open where the match is weak. Size is omitted from some rows. Given values are once, few, many or a class for expanded clones.

TRBJ1-2 | NA | TRBV6-5 | NA | CASSAGLSNYGYTF | TGTGCCAGCTCGGCAGGGCTATCTAACTATGGCTACACCTTC
TRBJ2-7 | TRBD2 | TRBV7-9 | NA | CASSQAGAYEQYF | TGTGCCAGCAGCCAAGCGGGAGCCTACGAGCAGTACTTC
TRBJ2-3 | TRBD2 | TRBV30 | few | CAWSRLAGGSDTQYF | TGTGCCTGGAGTAGACTAGCGGGGGGGTCAGATACGCAGTATTTT
TRBJ2-1 | NA | TRBV5-6 | NA | CASSLAWERVSSYNEQFF | TGTGCCAGCAGCTTGGCCTGGGAGCGGGTGAGCTCCTACAATGAGCAGTTCTTC
TRBJ1-1 | NA | TRBV19 | NA | CASKDVGNTEAFF | TGTGCCAGTAAGGACGTGGGGAACACTGAAGCTTTCTTT
TRBJ1-3 | NA | TRBV9 | NA | CASSESGASGNTIYF | TGTGCCAGCAGTGAATCGGGGGCCTCTGGAAACACCATATATTTT
TRBJ1-5 | NA | TRBV6-5 | NA | CASSQGNQPQHF | TGTGCCAGCAGTCAGGGGAATCAGCCCCAGCATTTT
TRBJ2-7 | TRBD2 | TRBV7-6 | once | CASSLERLAGSEQYF | TGTGCCAGCAGCTTAGAGCGTCTAGCGGGATCCGAGCAGTACTTC
TRBJ2-5 | NA | TRBV10-3 | NA | CAISDSRAQETQYF | TGTGCCATCAGTGACTCGAGGGCCCAGGAGACCCAGTACTTC
TRBJ2-7 | TRBD2 | TRBV6-1 | NA | CASSEEGLVNFF | TGTGCCAGCAGTGAAGAGGGACTAGTCAATTTTTTC
TRBJ1-1 | NA | TRBV2 | NA | CASSHRTMNTEAFF | TGTGCCAGCTCTCATCGCACTATGAACACTGAAGCTTTCTTT
TRBJ1-1 | NA | TRBV5-5 | NA | CASSLAPGGTTEAFF | TGTGCCAGCAGCTTGGCCCCGGGAGGGACCACTGAAGCTTTCTTT
TRBJ2-7 | NA | TRBV23-1 | few | CASSQQQGPGTYSGYEQYF | TGCGCCAGCAGTCAGCAGCAGGGCCCAGGGACCTATTCGGGATACGAGCAGTACTTC
TRBJ1-2 | NA | TRBV5-6 | few | CASSLVLIGGGANGYTF | TGTGCCAGCAGCTTGGTGTTGATAGGCGGGGGCGCGAATGGCTACACCTTC
TRBJ2-1 | NA | TRBV3-1/TRBV3-2 | NA | CASSQAVGNYNEQFF | TGTGCCAGCAGCCAAGCTGTCGGGAACTACAATGAGCAGTTCTTC
TRBJ2-7 | TRBD1 | TRBV11-2 | NA | CASSLAGQGYYEQYF | TGTGCCAGCAGCTTAGCCGGACAGGGTTACTACGAGCAGTACTTC
TRBJ1-1 | NA | TRBV5-8 | NA | CASSLAPYRTMNTEAFF | TGTGCCAGCAGCTTGGCCCCTTACAGGACCATGAACACTGAAGCTTTCTTT
TRBJ2-1 | NA | TRBV5-6 | NA | CASSPSGRYNEQFF | TGTGCCAGCAGCCCCTCGGGGCGCTACAATGAGCAGTTCTTC
TRBJ1-2 | NA | TRBV6-2/TRBV6-3 | NA | CASSSGARVNYGYTF | TGTGCCAGCAGTTCCGGGGCTCGGGTTAACTATGGCTACACCTTC
TRBJ2-5 | NA | TRBV6-6 | NA | CASSFRVVETQYF | TGTGCCAGCAGTTTTAGGGTTGTGGAGACCCAGTACTTC
TRBJ1-6 | TRBD1 | TRBV5-4 | NA | CASSLRTGDNSPLHF | TGTGCCAGCAGCTTGAGGACAGGCGATAATTCACCCCTCCACTTT
TRBJ2-1 | TRBD2 | TRBV29-1 | NA | CSVYTTGTSRSSYNEQFF | TGCAGCGTTTACACTACCGGGACTAGCAGAAGCTCCTACAATGAGCAGTTCTTC
TRBJ1-1 | NA | TRBV20-1 | NA | CSARGDTEAFF | TGCAGTGCTAGAGGGGACACTGAAGCTTTCTTT
TRBJ1-1 | NA | TRBV15 | once | CATSRGNLNTEAFF | TGTGCCACCAGCAGAGGAAACCTGAACACTGAAGCTTTCTTT
TRBJ1-1 | TRBD1 | TRBV11-3 | NA | CASSPTGGDTEAFF | TGTGCCAGCAGCCCCACAGGGGGGGACACTGAAGCTTTCTTT
TRBJ2-3 | NA | TRBV28 | once | CASSPGGNPDTQYF | TGTGCCAGCAGTCCTGGGGGCAACCCAGATACGCAGTATTTT
TRBJ2-2 | TRBD1 | TRBV11-2 | NA | CASSHGKDRGGNGELFF | TGTGCCAGCAGCCATGGCAAGGACAGGGGTGGTAACGGGGAGCTGTTTTTT
TRBJ2-1 | NA | TRBV6-1 | NA | CASSEVYRTDAVGSEQFF | TGTGCCAGCAGTGAAGTTTATAGGACTGATGCGGTTGGGAGTGAGCAGTTCTTC
TRBJ2-7 | NA | TRBV7-9 | NA | CASRLIPSRGLSYEQYF | TGTGCCAGCAGACTTATCCCCTCCAGGGGCCTCTCCTACGAGCAGTACTTC
TRBJ2-7 | NA | TRBV4-3 | NA | CASSQEGSYEQYF | TGCGCCAGCAGCCAAGAAGGGTCCTACGAGCAGTACTTC
TRBJ1-2 | NA | TRBV7-2 | NA | CASSLDARGLYGYTF | TGTGCCAGCAGCTTAGACGCGAGAGGTCTATACGGCTACACCTTC
TRBJ2-1 | NA | TRBV24-1 | NA | CATSDLNNEQFF | TGTGCCACCAGTGATTTGAACAATGAGCAGTTCTTC
TRBJ2-1 | NA | TRBV4-2 | NA | CASSQIQEGQWEQFF | TGTGCCAGCAGCCAAATCCAGGAGGGGCAATGGGAGCAGTTCTTC
TRBJ2-1 | NA | TRBV7-3 | NA | CASSLRFGGASYNEQFF | TGTGCCAGCAGCTTAAGGTTTGGCGGGGCTTCCTACAATGAGCAGTTCTTC
TRBJ1-4 | TRBD1 | TRBV6-5 | NA | CASSTDRVEEKLFF | TGTGCCAGCAGTACCGACAGGGTTGAGGAAAAACTGTTTTTT
TRBJ2-7 | TRBD2 | TRBV3-1/TRBV3-2 | NA | CASSPMGLAGGAYEQYF | TGTGCCAGCAGCCCTATGGGACTAGCGGGAGGGGCCTACGAGCAGTACTTC
TRBJ1-1 | TRBD1 | TRBV5-4 | NA | CASSLDRGRTEAFF | TGTGCCAGCAGCTTGGACAGGGGGAGGACTGAAGCTTTCTTT
TRBJ2-2 | TRBD1 | TRBV5-1 | NA | CASSLTGDTGELFF | TGCGCCAGCAGTTTGACAGGGGACACCGGGGAGCTGTTTTTT
TRBJ2-7 | TRBD2 | TRBV5-4 | NA | CASSFSLAGAYEQYF | TGTGCCAGCAGCTTCTCTCTAGCGGGGGCCTACGAGCAGTACTTC
TRBJ2-2 | NA | TRBV27 | NA | CASSLTGAVNTGELFF | TGTGCCAGCAGTTTGACCGGCGCGGTGAACACCGGGGAGCTGTTTTTT